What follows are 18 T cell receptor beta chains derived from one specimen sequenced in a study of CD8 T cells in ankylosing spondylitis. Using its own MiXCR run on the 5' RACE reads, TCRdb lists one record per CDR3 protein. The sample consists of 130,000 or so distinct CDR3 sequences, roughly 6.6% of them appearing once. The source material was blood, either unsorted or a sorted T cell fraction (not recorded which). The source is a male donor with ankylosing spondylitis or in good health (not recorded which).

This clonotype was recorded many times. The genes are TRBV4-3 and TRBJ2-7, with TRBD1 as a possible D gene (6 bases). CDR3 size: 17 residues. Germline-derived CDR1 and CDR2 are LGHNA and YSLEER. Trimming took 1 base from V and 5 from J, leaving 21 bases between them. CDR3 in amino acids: CASSQGVTGSFKNEQYF. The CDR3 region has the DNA TGCGCCAGCAGCCAAGGAGTAACAGGGTCCTTTAAGAACGAGCAGTACTTC.

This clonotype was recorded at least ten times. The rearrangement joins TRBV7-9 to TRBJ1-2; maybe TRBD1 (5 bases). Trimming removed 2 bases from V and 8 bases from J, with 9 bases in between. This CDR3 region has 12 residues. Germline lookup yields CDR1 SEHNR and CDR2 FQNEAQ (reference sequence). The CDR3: CASSLLGEGYTF. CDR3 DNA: TGTGCCAGCAGCTTATTGGGGGAAGGCTACACCTTC.

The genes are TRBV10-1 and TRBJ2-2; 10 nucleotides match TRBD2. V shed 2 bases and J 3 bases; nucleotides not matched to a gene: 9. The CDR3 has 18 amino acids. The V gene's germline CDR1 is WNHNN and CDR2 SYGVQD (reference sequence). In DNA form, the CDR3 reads TGCGCCAGCAGTGAGGAGGCTAGCGGGGGCCTCTACACCGGGGAGCTGTTTTTT. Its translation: CASSEEASGGLYTGELFF.

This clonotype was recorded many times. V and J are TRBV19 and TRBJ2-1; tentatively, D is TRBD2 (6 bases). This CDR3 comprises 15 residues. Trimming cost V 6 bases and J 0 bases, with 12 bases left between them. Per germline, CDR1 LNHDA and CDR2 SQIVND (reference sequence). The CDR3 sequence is CASSRRGNSYNEQFF. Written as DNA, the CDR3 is TGTGCCAGTAGCAGACGCGGGAACTCCTACAATGAGCAGTTCTTC.

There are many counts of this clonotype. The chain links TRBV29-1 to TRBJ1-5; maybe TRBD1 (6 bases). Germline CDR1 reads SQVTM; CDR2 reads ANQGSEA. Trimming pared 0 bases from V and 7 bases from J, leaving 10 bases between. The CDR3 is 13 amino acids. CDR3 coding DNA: TGCAGCGTTGAAGAACCCCAGGGGCAGCCCCAGCATTTT. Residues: CSVEEPQGQPQHF.

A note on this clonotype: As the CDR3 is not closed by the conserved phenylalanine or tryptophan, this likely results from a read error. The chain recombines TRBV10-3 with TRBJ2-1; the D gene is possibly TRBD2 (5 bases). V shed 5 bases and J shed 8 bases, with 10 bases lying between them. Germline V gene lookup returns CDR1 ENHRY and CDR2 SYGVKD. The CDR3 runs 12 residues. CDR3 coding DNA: TGTGCCATCAGTTACCACGGGGATGAGCAGTTCCTC. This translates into CAISYHGDEQFL.

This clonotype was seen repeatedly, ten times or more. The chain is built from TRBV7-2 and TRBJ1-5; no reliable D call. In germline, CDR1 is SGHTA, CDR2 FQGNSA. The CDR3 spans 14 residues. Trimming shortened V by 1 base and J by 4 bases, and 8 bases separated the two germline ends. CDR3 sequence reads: CASSLDDGNQPQHF. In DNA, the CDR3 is TGTGCCAGCAGCTTAGACGATGGAAATCAGCCCCAGCATTTT.

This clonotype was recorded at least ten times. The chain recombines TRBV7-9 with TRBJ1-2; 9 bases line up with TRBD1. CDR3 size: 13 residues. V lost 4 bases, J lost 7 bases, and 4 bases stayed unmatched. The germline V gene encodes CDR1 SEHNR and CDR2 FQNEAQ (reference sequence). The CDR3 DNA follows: TGTGCCAGCAGCTCTCTGACAGGGGGTGGCTACACCTTC. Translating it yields CASSSLTGGGYTF.

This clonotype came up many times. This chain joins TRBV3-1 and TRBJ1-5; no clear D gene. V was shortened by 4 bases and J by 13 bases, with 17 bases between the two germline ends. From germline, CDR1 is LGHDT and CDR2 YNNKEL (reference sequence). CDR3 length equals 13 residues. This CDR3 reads CASSLSPQRAQHF. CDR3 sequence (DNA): TGTGCCAGCAGCCTTAGCCCCCAGAGGGCTCAGCATTTT.

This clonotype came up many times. The CDR3: CASSLASLGYEQYF. The CDR3 DNA reads as TGCGCCAGCAGCTTGGCGTCTTTAGGGTACGAGCAGTACTTC. V gene TRBV5-1 combines with J gene TRBJ2-7; D call uncertain. The CDR3 has 14 residues. With 0 bases removed from V and 4 bases from J, the gap between germline ends came to 11 bases. CDR1 is SGHRS, CDR2 YFSETQ, per germline. Variable domain in full (rest from reference TRBV5-1 and TRBJ2-7): KAGVTQTPRYLIKTRGQQVTLSCSPISGHRSVSWYQQTPGQGLQFLFEYFSETQRNKGNFPGRFSGRQFSNSRSEMNVSTLELGDSALYLCASSLASLGYEQYFGPGTRLTVT.

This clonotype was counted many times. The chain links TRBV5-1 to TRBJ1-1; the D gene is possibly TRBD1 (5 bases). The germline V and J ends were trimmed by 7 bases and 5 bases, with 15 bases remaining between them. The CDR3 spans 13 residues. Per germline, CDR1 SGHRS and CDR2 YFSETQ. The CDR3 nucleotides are TGCGCCAGCTCCGGCGGGAAGGGGACTGAAGCTTTCTTT. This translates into CASSGGKGTEAFF.

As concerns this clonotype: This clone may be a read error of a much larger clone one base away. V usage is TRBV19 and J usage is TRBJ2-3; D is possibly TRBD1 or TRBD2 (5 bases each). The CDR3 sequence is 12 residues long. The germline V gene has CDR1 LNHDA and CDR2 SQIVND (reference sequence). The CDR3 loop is CASEGTTDTEYF. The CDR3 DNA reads TGTGCCAGTGAAGGGACCACAGATACGGAGTATTTT.

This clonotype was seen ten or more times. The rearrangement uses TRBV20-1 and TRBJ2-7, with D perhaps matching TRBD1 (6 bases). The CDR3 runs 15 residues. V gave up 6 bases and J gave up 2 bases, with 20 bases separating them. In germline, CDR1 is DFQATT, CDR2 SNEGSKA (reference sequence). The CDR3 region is CSAMRAGVQTYEQYF. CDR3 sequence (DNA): TGCAGTGCCATGAGGGCAGGGGTTCAAACCTACGAGCAGTACTTC.

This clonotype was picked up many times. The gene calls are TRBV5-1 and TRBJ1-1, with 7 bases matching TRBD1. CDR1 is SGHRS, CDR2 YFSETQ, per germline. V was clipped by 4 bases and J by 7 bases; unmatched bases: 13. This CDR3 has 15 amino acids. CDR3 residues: CASSLTLHTGDEAFF. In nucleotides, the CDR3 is TGCGCCAGCAGCCTCACCCTGCACACAGGGGATGAAGCTTTCTTT.

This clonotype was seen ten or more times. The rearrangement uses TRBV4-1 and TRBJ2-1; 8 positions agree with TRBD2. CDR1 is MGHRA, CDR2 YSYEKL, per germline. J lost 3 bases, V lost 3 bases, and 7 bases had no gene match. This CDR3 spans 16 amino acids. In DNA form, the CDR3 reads TGCGCCAGCAGCCAGAGTAGCGGGGCTAGCTACAATGAGCAGTTCTTC. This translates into CASSQSSGASYNEQFF.

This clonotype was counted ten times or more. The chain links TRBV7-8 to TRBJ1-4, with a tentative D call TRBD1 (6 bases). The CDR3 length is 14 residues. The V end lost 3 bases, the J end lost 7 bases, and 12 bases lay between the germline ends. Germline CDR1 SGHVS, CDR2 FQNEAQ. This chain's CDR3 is CASSFEGVSEKLFF. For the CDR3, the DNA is TGTGCCAGCAGCTTCGAGGGGGTCAGTGAAAAACTGTTTTTT.

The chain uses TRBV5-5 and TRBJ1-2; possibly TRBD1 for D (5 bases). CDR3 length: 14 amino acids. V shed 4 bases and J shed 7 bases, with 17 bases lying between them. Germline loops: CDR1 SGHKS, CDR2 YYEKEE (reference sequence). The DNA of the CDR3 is TGTGCCAGCAGCCTGGGGCGCCTCTTTAGTGGCTACACCTTC. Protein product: CASSLGRLFSGYTF.

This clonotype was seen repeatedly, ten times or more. The CDR3 nucleotides are TGTGCCAGCAGCCAGAATGGAGGTAGCACAGATACGCAGTATTTT. Its protein product is CASSQNGGSTDTQYF. The chain employs TRBV7-3 and TRBJ2-3, with TRBD2 as a possible D gene (5 bases). Trimming cost V 5 bases and J 0 bases, with 12 bases left between them. The germline V gene encodes CDR1 SGHTA and CDR2 FQGTGA. The CDR3 extends over 15 amino acids.